This TCR beta chain originates from a study of OX40 agonist ivuxolimab in advanced cancers. Looking at the study overall: Patients with hepatocellular carcinoma, melanoma, renal cell or head and neck cancer made up the dose-escalation patients.

Autoimmune disease history or systemic immunosuppression led to patient exclusion. The protocol was immunoSEQ multiplex PCR, while the TCRdb copy is restricted to in-frame clones and leaves out a portion. The sample includes roughly 75,000 clones, about 89% of them seen just once. There are 15 residues in the CDR3. The germline V gene encodes CDR1 SGHNT and CDR2 YENEEA. V shed 5 bases and J 10 bases; nucleotides not matched to a gene: 10. Source: CD4+ or CD8+ T cells sorted from blood, taken in a trial of the OX40 agonist ivuxolimab. The clonotype comes from an adult with an advanced solid tumor such as melanoma, head and neck, liver or kidney cancer. The rearrangement uses TRBV11-3 and TRBJ2-1; 11 bases are a match to TRBD2. The CDR3 bases are TGTGCCAGCAGCCCCCTACTAGCGGGAGTGGAAGAGCAGTTCTTC. Amino acids: CASSPLLAGVEEQFF.